This TCR beta chain was found in a study of T cells and copy number aberrations in small-cell lung cancer (dated by TCRdb to the early 2020s). Concerning the study at large: Whole-exome sequencing of the same tumor regions was paired with TCR repertoire sequencing so that T cell metrics could be related to mutations and copy number aberrations. Tumor TCR data existed for 17 to 20 patients, while 12 to 15 patients had TCR data covering both tumor and normal tissue. Results the study describes overall, beyond this receptor: Every specimen was formalin-fixed paraffin-embedded tissue, a material known to introduce sequencing artifacts. Because surgical resection is uncommon in small-cell lung cancer, the study was limited by a small sample size, and the findings need validation. Compared with adjacent lung tissue, tumors showed lower T-cell density, richness and clonality, although the density difference was not significant.

Points on this clone: Its specific antigen is unknown. No base qualities exist here, and no much larger clone lies one base off it.

Patients with limited-stage small-cell lung cancer who underwent surgical resection in Hangzhou, China, between 2008 and 2020 were included as donors. All donors were treated with upfront surgery without preoperative chemotherapy or radiotherapy, and immunotherapy was not given to any donor before or after surgery. In the sequenced cohort of some 18 patients, every patient was either a smoker or a heavy second-hand smoker. Adjacent normal lung was collected at least 2 cm from the tumor margin and was confirmed morphologically free of malignant cells by two pathologists. To characterize T cell repertoire heterogeneity, the study applied multi-region TCR-beta sequencing to resected limited-stage small-cell lung cancers and to tumor-adjacent lung tissue. The AllPrep DNA/RNA FFPE Kit (Qiagen) was used to extract genomic DNA from FFPE tissue. Using multiplexed V- and J-gene primers, the immunoSEQ hsTCRB Kit amplified TCR-beta CDR3 regions from genomic DNA. Unique DNA barcodes were added in a second PCR, and the samples were pooled together with one negative control and one positive control. The pooled TCR-beta libraries were sequenced using a 150-cycle paired-end protocol on an Illumina MiSeq. Per the authors' processing: Raw sequencing data were processed by Adaptive Biotechnologies into a report containing normalized, annotated TCR-beta repertoires. T-cell density was computed as TCR-beta templates normalized to usable DNA, which was estimated by amplifying housekeeping genes. Clonality was defined as 1 minus Pielou's evenness, while richness was a count of unique rearrangements. TCRdb holds this immuneACCESS table with in-frame rearrangements only. Some clones are missing; in checked studies, unresolved V genes explain under half, and the rest has no known cause. V and J calls and clone size are copied from that table; D and trimming were computed from the DNA. The sample data list about 470 clones, and 90% to 95% of these were observed just once. Roughly 3.5% of the sample rests with the top ten.

The sample was normal tissue next to the tumor. The TCR was taken from a man in his fifties with small cell lung cancer.

CDR3 reads: CASSQEGGGSGVYEQYF. The DNA reads as follows: TGCGCCAGCAGCCAAGAAGGTGGCGGGTCGGGGGTATACGAGCAGTACTTC. In this chain, TRBV4-3 is recombined with TRBJ2-7, and TRBD2 may be the D gene, going by 6 matching bases. The germline V gene provides CDR1 LGHNA and CDR2 YSLEER. The germline ends are 19 bases apart after V is trimmed by 0 bases and J by 4 bases. The CDR3 runs 17 amino acids, cysteine and phenylalanine included. Kept here is only the CDR3 DNA, which spans 51 bases and is read in frame from base 1.